This T cell receptor (beta chain) was sequenced during a study of cytomegalovirus exposure and HLA in healthy donors. Study overall: Early on, a data release was issued that held 85 million to 95 million unique TCRs from HLA-typed donors. Notes on the study in general: A later analysis linked around 15,000 TCR beta sequences to HLA alleles at 0.05 false discovery rate.

Germline CDR1 is SQVTM and CDR2 is ANQGSEA. Deletions cut 2 bases from V and 4 bases from J, with 15 bases between. This CDR3 spans 15 amino acids. 13 Jbeta primers and 60 Vbeta primers were used for the PCR. Sequenced by immunoSEQ multiplex PCR; TCRdb stores in-frame clones only, minus some. The repertoire holds some 110,000 clones, with around 73% as singletons. As for this clone: What it binds is not known.

The sample was PBMCs. The V gene is TRBV29-1, the J gene TRBJ2-1; D is uncertain. This TCR came from a woman between 40 and 55 years old in good health and CMV-seronegative. CDR3 sequence: CSVELGLVSYNEQFF. The DNA of the CDR3 is TGCAGCGTTGAATTGGGTCTAGTTTCGTACAATGAGCAGTTCTTC.